A selection of T cell receptor beta chains follows, all from one sample in a study of cytomegalovirus exposure and HLA in healthy donors. TCRdb keeps only in-frame clones here, not all; method: immunoSEQ multiplex PCR. Among 70,000 to 95,000 clones listed, roughly 80% were seen once. The sequencing input was PBMCs. These receptors originate from a male donor in good health and CMV-seronegative. CDR3s include the opening cysteine and the closing phenylalanine or tryptophan.

v_gene	CDR3aa
TRBV28	CASSAGSYTHNDIPRAQFF
TRBV4-2	CASSQVSTLGSTYEQYF
TRBV6-1	CASGESGSGGNEQYF
TRBV7-9	CASSLVGGGLRGIEAFF
TRBV5-1	CASSFRDSRETQYF
TRBV5-1	CASSLSGTAQETQYF
TRBV5-4	CASSIGGTGDTGELFF
TRBV18	CASSPGQGNGYTF
TRBV19	CASSIDLRHLMNTEAFF
TRBV5-4	CASSLALPGRTEAFF
TRBV7-9	CASSLGPTGVNTEAFF
TRBV7-2	CASSLGLEDYYSNQPQHF
TRBV9	CASSVFGSQETQYF
TRBV6-6	CASSSPDSNSPLHF
TRBV25-1	CASSAAGTDFYGYTF